This TCR beta chain was sequenced for a study of cytomegalovirus exposure and HLA in healthy donors (dated by TCRdb to 2015 to 2018). A note on the overall study: An earlier analysis of about 530 of the donors reported approximately 260 Gb of sequence data and around 120 million unique TCR beta sequences obtained from about 170 million T cells. An earlier analysis of around 580 of the donors used high-throughput TCR beta sequencing to judge whether each TCR beta V gene segment behaved as functional or pseudogenic. The genetic ancestry cluster associated with self-reported Caucasian donors included about 84% of the roughly 400 genotyped donors. The study combined high-throughput TCR immunosequencing, statistical association of individual TCRs with disease status, and machine learning to predict cytomegalovirus infection status. Roughly 300 gigabases of sequencing data and some 85 million unique TCR sequences were included in an early release covering over 600 HLA-typed donors. In addition to the first cohort of approximately 650 subjects, a separate validation cohort of under 150 different subjects was used. Every repertoire in the discovery cohort had been generated on one and the same sequencing platform. Because of strong linkage in the cohort, roughly 5 DR-DQ haplotypes were treated as single units for association and clustering. Rather than using new phenotypic data, the later analysis identified candidate immune exposures from TCR beta sequences and from how often those sequences occurred across donors. Typing coverage varied by locus: roughly 620-630 donors for A, B, C, DRB1 and DQB1; roughly 520 for DQA1; around 570 for DPA1; roughly 470 for DPB1. Alongside the repertoire data, information on donor age, sex, ethnicity and CMV serostatus was compiled. A later genetic analysis used genome-wide SNP genotypes for about 65% of the 666 donors, treating that subset as a discovery cohort. On average, roughly 250,000 unique TCR beta nucleotide sequences were sequenced per donor among about 400 genotyped donors of the cohort, with about 19% of those sequences being non-productive. The study was designed to test whether signatures of past pathogen exposure could be identified by cataloging public T cell receptors. HLA typing included class I and class II loci at four-digit resolution. Using immunosequencing, the study profiled T cell repertoires from 500 to 800 subjects and related those repertoires to cytomegalovirus serostatus. A later analysis re-examined previously published TCR beta repertoires from several hundred donors and added high-resolution HLA genotyping to investigate patterns of TCR occurrence.

On the study overall, not on this receptor specifically: In an earlier analysis of under 600 of the donors, most TCR beta V segments were observed in productive rearrangements about 87% or about 30% of the time, broadly matching IMGT annotations. The classifier was reported to diagnose cytomegalovirus status with high specificity and sensitivity in both the original cohort and the validation cohort. Compared with the roughly 700-donor mean, donors in an Asian-associated ancestry cluster had fewer N-insertions in productive TCRs, according to a later genetic analysis. In a later analysis, most CMV-associated TCR beta chains were found to appear HLA-restricted, with HLA associations seemingly driven largely by CMV exposure. In a later analysis, about 16,000 TCR beta sequences were associated with specific HLA alleles at a false discovery rate of 0.05. Because HLA typing was missing for some donors at each locus, association tests included only the typed subset. In this cohort, only TCR beta chains were sequenced, and detectable features were limited by the absence of alpha or paired-chain data. The authors suggested that the approach could potentially be extended to other disease states and immunological phenotypes. Over 15 rarely observed V segments, including chromosome 9 orphons, were excluded from the earlier analysis of approximately 600 of the donors because counts were too low. Roughly uniform sequencing depth across donors was assumed in presence/absence analyses, although this assumption may not hold. Most TCR sequences were seen in very few donors, while some public TCRs were found in many individuals. In the study, some 160 TCR beta chains were listed as associated with cytomegalovirus. CMV serostatus was the only immune exposure information available for the cohort. Three of the identified cytomegalovirus-associated TCR beta chains were confirmed in vitro to be specific for cytomegalovirus antigens. When HLA alleles, especially DR and DQ, strongly co-occurred, attributing TCR associations to individual alleles was difficult. In a later analysis, HLA-associated TCR beta chains were found to be more clonally expanded and to have lower generation probabilities than equally common non-associated chains. A further reported finding was that TCR beta sequences accurately predicted the HLA-A and HLA-B alleles for most subjects in the first cohort. In a later analysis, TCR association rates were found to vary across HLA loci, with the most associated TCRs seen for DRB1 alleles and the fewest for HLA-C alleles. In a later genetic analysis, a missense DCLRE1C variant was associated with V-gene and J-gene trimming of TCR beta chains, and the association was replicated in an independent cohort. Some IMGT-functional V segments, including TRBV6-2 and TRBV6-3, could not be distinguished by the 87-base-pair reads and were therefore excluded. A cluster of highly shared sequence variants was judged likely to represent a technical artifact of the sequencing pipeline. According to a later analysis, parvovirus B19, influenza, CMV and Epstein-Barr virus appeared linked to several top co-occurrence clusters. Linkage disequilibrium might explain the correlated functional status among segregating V segments, but an unknown experimental factor could not be excluded.

From a lookup of the germline V gene, CDR1 and CDR2 are MDHEN and SYDVKM. Trimming removed 5 bases from V and 5 bases from J, leaving 18 bases between the germline ends. There are 15 amino acids in the CDR3, from cysteine to phenylalanine inclusive. Of the read, only the CDR3 DNA is kept; its 45 bases are in frame from base 1. Library construction relied on the immunoSEQ multiplex PCR assay. A mixture of 60 forward primers for TCR Vbeta segments and 13 reverse primers for TCR Jbeta segments was used in the multiplex PCR. The CDR3 region of rearranged TCR beta genes was amplified from genomic DNA by a multiplex PCR assay. The Illumina HiSeq System was used to sequence the amplified TCR beta libraries as 87-base-pair reads. Regarding the original processing steps: Across the roughly 640 repertoires, a later analysis counted 80 million or so unique TCR beta chains, around 11 million of which were shared by at least two donors. Raw reads were error-corrected and collapsed into unique sequences by a nearest-neighbor algorithm in which closely related sequences were merged to remove PCR and sequencing errors. V, D and J gene segments were assigned by aligning CDR3 sequences to IMGT reference sequences. For a sequence to be retained, a match of at least six nucleotides was required to both a V gene segment and a J gene segment. A rearrangement counted as productive if the CDR3 had no stop codons and remained in frame with V and J, and every other rearrangement counted as non-productive. Following IMGT convention, CDR3 was defined as the stretch from the second conserved V-encoded cysteine up to the conserved J-encoded phenylalanine. The earlier analysis of roughly 590 of the donors excluded sequences that lacked an unambiguous match to a single V gene segment. In an earlier analysis of approximately 610 of the donors, V segments were called functional above 56.7% productive rearrangements and were called segregating when the between-donor standard deviation exceeded 5%. A statistical classification framework was built to diagnose cytomegalovirus status from the catalog of TCR beta chain sequences. V and J gene assignment, in a later analysis, came from comparing TCR nucleotide sequences with IMGT/GENE-DB human TR gene sequences. Using the TCRdist pipeline, a later analysis assigned CDR3 sequences along with most-parsimonious VDJ recombination scenarios. In a later analysis, each TCR beta chain was defined by its CDR3 amino acid sequence together with its V-gene family, and reads lacking a unique V-gene family were excluded. In a later analysis, 450 to 600 highly shared, low-generation-probability nucleotide sequences were removed to address suspected cross-contamination and a sequencing artifact. In a later analysis, a clonal expansion index was calculated for each public chain from normalized within-repertoire ranks of inferred template counts. In a later analysis, generation probabilities were computed using a VDJ recombination model fitted to out-of-frame rearrangements, and the results were checked against IGoR. In a later analysis, TCR-TCR, TCR-HLA and TCR-CMV co-occurrence was scored with hypergeometric tests, and a repertoire-size bias correction was applied to TCR pairs. In a later analysis, false discovery rates were estimated by permuting HLA or CMV assignments 20 times. In a later analysis, co-occurring TCRs were grouped using DBSCAN, and TCRdist sequence similarity was added for clustering within HLA-allele-positive subsets. Repertoires with fewer than 30,000 or more than 120,000 public chains, plus five repertoires with anomalous nucleotide sharing, were excluded from co-occurrence clustering. TCRdb mirrors the immuneACCESS table, restricted to in-frame sequences. Some clones are absent from its copies; in checked studies, under half trace to an unresolved V gene, and the reason for the others is unknown. The D gene and trimming were derived from the DNA, and the V and J assignments and clone size from that table. This sample lists 100,000 to 150,000 clones; 80% were detected once. The top ten constitute approximately 10% of the sample.

Comments on this clone: The antigen it binds to is not known. Base qualities are not recorded, but no much larger clone differs from it by a single base.

In total, about 650 healthy bone marrow donors made up the cohort. Cohort members were all nominally healthy when sampled, although unrecorded immune exposures were likely present. The donor tested CMV seropositive, placing the donor among the roughly 270 seropositive members of the cohort. Each donor provided a peripheral blood sample, and peripheral blood mononuclear cells were used for TCR beta sequencing. Genomic DNA was extracted from the blood cell samples with the Qiagen DNeasy Blood Extraction Kit. The chain joins TRBV28 to TRBJ1-2; the D gene is possibly TRBD1, with 5 bases matching. This sequence was found in a man aged 30 to 39 in good health and CMV-seropositive. Specimen: PBMCs. The CDR3 protein: CASSPNTGKRYGYTF. In nucleotide form, the sequence is TGTGCCAGCAGTCCTAACACAGGAAAACGATATGGCTACACCTTC.